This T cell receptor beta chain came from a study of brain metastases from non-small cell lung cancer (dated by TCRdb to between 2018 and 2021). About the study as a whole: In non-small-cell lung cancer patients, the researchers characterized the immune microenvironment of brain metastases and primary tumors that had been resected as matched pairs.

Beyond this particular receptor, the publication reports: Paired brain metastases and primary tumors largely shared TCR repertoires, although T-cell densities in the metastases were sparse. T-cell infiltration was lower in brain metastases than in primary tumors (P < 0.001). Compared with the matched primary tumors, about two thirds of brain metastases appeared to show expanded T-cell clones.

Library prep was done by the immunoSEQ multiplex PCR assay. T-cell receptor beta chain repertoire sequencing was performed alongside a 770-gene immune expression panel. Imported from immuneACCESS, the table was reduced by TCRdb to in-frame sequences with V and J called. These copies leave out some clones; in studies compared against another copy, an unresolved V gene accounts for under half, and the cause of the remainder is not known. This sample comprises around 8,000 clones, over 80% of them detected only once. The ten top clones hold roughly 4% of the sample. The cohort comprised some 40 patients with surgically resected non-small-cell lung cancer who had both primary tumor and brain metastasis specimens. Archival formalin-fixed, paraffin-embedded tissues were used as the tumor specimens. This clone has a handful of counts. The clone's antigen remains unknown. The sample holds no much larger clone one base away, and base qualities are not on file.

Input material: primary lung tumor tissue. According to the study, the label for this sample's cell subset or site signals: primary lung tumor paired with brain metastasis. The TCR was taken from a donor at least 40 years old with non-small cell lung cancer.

The CDR3 corresponds to CATSDGNRGPDTQYF. The DNA is as follows: TGTGCCACCAGTGATGGGAATAGGGGCCCAGATACGCAGTATTTT. The chain is encoded by TRBV24-1 joined to TRBJ2-3, with a weak D call of TRBD1 (5 bases match). Deletion took 3 bases off V and 4 bases off J, with a span of 13 bases between the germline ends. The CDR3 sequence holds 15 residues, the cysteine and phenylalanine included. This entry keeps only the CDR3 DNA: 45 bases, framed from base 1. The germline V gene encodes CDR1 KGHDR and CDR2 SFDVKD.